Listed below are T cell receptor beta chains from one sample, sequenced in a study of cytomegalovirus exposure and HLA in healthy donors. Generated by immunoSEQ multiplex PCR, the TCRdb table keeps only in-frame clones and is missing some. The sample yields around 65,000 clones, around four fifths seen once. Sequenced input: PBMCs. The receptor source for this set is a woman aged 25 to 39 in good health and CMV-seronegative. CDR3s include the opening cysteine and the closing phenylalanine or tryptophan. The D gene is left open where the match is weak. Clone size is given for some rows only: seen once, a few or many times, or a class if the clone is expanded.

CSVERAGGPQETQYF	TGCAGCGTTGAACGAGCGGGGGGGCCTCAAGAGACCCAGTACTTC	TRBD2	TRBJ2-5	TRBV29-1	-
CASSGLGGGENTEAFF	TGCGCCAGCAGTGGGTTGGGGGGGGGCGAGAACACTGAAGCTTTCTTT	-	TRBJ1-1	TRBV5-1	-
CASSLTGRSYEQYF	TGTGCCAGCAGCTTGACAGGGCGATCCTACGAGCAGTACTTC	TRBD1	TRBJ2-7	TRBV13	once
CATSPVRGPNTEAFF	TGTGCCACCAGCCCCGTGCGGGGGCCGAACACTGAAGCTTTCTTT	-	TRBJ1-1	TRBV15	-
CASSLQGGYGEQFF	TGTGCCAGCAGCTTACAAGGGGGTTACGGTGAGCAGTTCTTC	-	TRBJ2-1	TRBV7-2	-
CASSSPRDRGITYEQYF	TGTGCCAGCAGCTCCCCCCGAGACAGGGGGATCACCTACGAGCAGTACTTC	TRBD1	TRBJ2-7	TRBV7-2	-
CASSLGGTGDVRRYF	TGCGCCAGCAGCTTGGGCGGGACAGGGGACGTCAGACGGTACTTC	TRBD1	TRBJ2-7	TRBV5-1	-
CASSPKTNQDTQYF	TGTGCCAGCAGCCCCAAGACTAACCAAGATACGCAGTATTTT	-	TRBJ2-3	TRBV7-8	-
CASSGGGVTGGDQPQHF	TGTGCCAGCAGTGGGGGGGGAGTAACAGGGGGGGATCAGCCCCAGCATTTT	TRBD1	TRBJ1-5	TRBV6-1	few
CASSPNRDGLIYGYTF	TGTGCCAGCAGCCCAAACCGGGACGGACTAATCTATGGCTACACCTTC	-	TRBJ1-2	TRBV11-2	-
CATSRTGEISPLHF	TGTGCCACCAGCAGAACAGGCGAGATTTCACCCCTCCACTTT	-	TRBJ1-6	TRBV15	-
CASSFGRLWDTEAFF	TGTGCCAGCAGCTTCGGGAGGTTGTGGGACACTGAAGCTTTCTTT	-	TRBJ1-1	TRBV14	few
CASSRQVQETQYF	TGTGCCAGCAGTCGACAAGTTCAAGAGACCCAGTACTTC	-	TRBJ2-5	TRBV6-5	-
CASSRDRVGGRSEGTYEQYF	TGCGCCAGCAGCCGAGACAGGGTGGGCGGGAGGTCGGAGGGAACCTACGAGCAGTACTTC	-	TRBJ2-7	TRBV5-1	-
CATLPPPGQGYEQYF	TGTGCCACGCTTCCACCGCCGGGACAGGGCTACGAGCAGTACTTC	TRBD1	TRBJ2-7	TRBV6-1	-
CASRPDGVWGYTF	TGTGCCAGCAGGCCCGACGGGGTTTGGGGCTACACCTTC	-	TRBJ1-2	TRBV6-5	-
CASSVGTNMNTEAFF	TGTGCCAGCAGCGTGGGGACAAACATGAACACTGAAGCTTTCTTT	-	TRBJ1-1	TRBV9	-
CASSQGVSGVRDTQYF	TGCGCCAGCAGCCAAGGGGTCTCGGGAGTAAGAGATACGCAGTATTTT	-	TRBJ2-3	TRBV4-3	few
CASSPGQVIEAFF	TGTGCCAGCAGCCCGGGACAGGTGATTGAAGCTTTCTTT	TRBD1	TRBJ1-1	TRBV5-8	-
CASSLTTGVSSYGYTF	TGTGCCAGCAGTTTAACGACAGGGGTTAGCAGCTATGGCTACACCTTC	TRBD1	TRBJ1-2	TRBV28	few